These 2 T cell receptor beta chains were sequenced from one sample in a study of shared T cell receptors in the human thymus. Clones were sequenced by immunoSEQ multiplex PCR, and TCRdb holds only the in-frame ones, with some missing. This table holds 630,000 or so clones, around 87% found once. These data were also reused for a study on human thymus T cells.

Sequences were obtained from thymocytes. The receptors were sampled from a boy in the first two years of life with a congenital heart defect.

The chain has TRBV6-6 and TRBJ2-3; D not resolved. The V gene lost 2 bases and the J gene lost 8 bases, with 8 bases spanning the gap. The CDR3 covers 12 residues. Germline values: CDR1 MNHNY, CDR2 SVGAGI (reference sequence). The CDR3 here is CASSYIPFTQYF. In DNA, the CDR3 is TGTGCCAGCAGTTACATCCCATTTACGCAGTATTTT.

This clone has just a few counts. The genes are TRBV6-5 and TRBJ2-1, with D possibly matching TRBD2 (6 bases). Germline V gives CDR1 MNHEY, CDR2 SVGAGI. V dropped 4 bases and J dropped 4 bases, with 14 bases sitting between them. The length of the CDR3 is 15 residues. CDR3 in amino acids: CASSWTTSRYNEQFF. CDR3 DNA sequence: TGTGCCAGCAGTTGGACTACCTCTAGGTACAATGAGCAGTTCTTC.